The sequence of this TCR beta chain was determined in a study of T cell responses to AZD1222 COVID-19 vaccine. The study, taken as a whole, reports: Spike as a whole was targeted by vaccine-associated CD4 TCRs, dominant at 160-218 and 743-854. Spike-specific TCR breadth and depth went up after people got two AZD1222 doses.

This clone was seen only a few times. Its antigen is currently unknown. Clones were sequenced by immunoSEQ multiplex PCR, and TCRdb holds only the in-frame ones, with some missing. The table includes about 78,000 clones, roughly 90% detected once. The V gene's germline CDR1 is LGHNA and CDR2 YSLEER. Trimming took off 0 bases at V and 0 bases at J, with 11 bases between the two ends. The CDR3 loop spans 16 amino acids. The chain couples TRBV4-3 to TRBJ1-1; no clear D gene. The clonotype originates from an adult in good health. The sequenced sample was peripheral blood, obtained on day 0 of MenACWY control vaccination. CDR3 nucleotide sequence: TGCGCCAGCAGCCAAGATAGTAGGACTGTGAACACTGAAGCTTTCTTT. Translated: CASSQDSRTVNTEAFF.